Following are 8 T cell receptor beta chains from one sample sequenced in a study of tumor-infiltrating lymphocytes in primary liver carcinoma. TCR beta cDNA was made from approximately 500 ng total RNA with a constant-region primer. Construction of TCR beta libraries relied on three successive nested multiplex PCR rounds employing slightly modified ARM-PCR. The study ran its first two PCR rounds for roughly 11 cycles each, using TRBV1-TRBV30 forward primers and a C-beta reverse primer. MiXCR, applied by TCRdb to the multiplex PCR reads, yields one record per CDR3 protein. The sample has about 20,000 distinct CDR3 sequences; roughly 72% are singletons. Unsorted bulk tissue of about 20-31 mg yielded co-extracted RNA and DNA. The material sequenced was liver tumor tissue from sampling region 1. Stated subset: tumor region T1, superior pole. These receptors all come from a man aged 35-49 years with primary liver carcinoma and hepatitis B virus infection.

This clonotype was detected only a few times. A clone one base away is much larger, so this may be a read error. The chain carries TRBV29-1 and TRBJ2-2; D possibly corresponds to TRBD2 (5 bases). There are 15 residues in the CDR3. Per germline, CDR1 SQVTM and CDR2 ANQGSEA. This CDR3 reads CSVSPVTVNTGELLF. In DNA, the CDR3 is TGCAGCGTTTCCCCCGTAACAGTGAACACCGGGGAGCTGTTATTT.

About this clonotype: A single base separates this from a much larger clone, so it may be a read error. The chain carries TRBV13 and TRBJ2-1, with TRBD1 matching 9 bases. CDR3 size: 15 residues. Germline V CDR1 and CDR2: PRHDT, FYEKMQ (reference sequence). In DNA, the CDR3 is TGTGTCAGCACCCCGGGACAGGGACCGTGGAATGAGCAGTTCTTC. Its protein product is CVSTPGQGPWNEQFF.

As regards this clonotype: One junction end disagrees with the germline gene, perhaps due to a read error. The chain employs TRBV11-2 and TRBJ1-4; D is uncertain. CDR1 and CDR2 (germline): SGHAT, FQNNGV. The CDR3 contains 16 residues. The CDR3 sequence is CANSSGIAPTDEKLFF. The DNA of the CDR3 is TGTGCCAACAGCTCCGGCATAGCTCCAACTGATGAAAAACTGTTTTTT.

The table lists this clonotype with a count of one. A read error may produce the germline difference seen at one junction end. The chain employs TRBV29-1 and TRBJ2-1; D is possibly TRBD2 (5 bases). The CDR3 runs to 13 residues. Germline V gene lookup returns CDR1 SQVTM and CDR2 ANQGSEA. Here the CDR3 DNA reads TGTAGCGTTCCACTGCCCCTGAGCAATGAGCACTTCTTC. This encodes CSVPLPLSNEHFF.

About this clonotype itself: This may come from a read error, since a much larger clone is one base off. The chain joins TRBV11-2 to TRBJ2-3; 8 nucleotides line up with TRBD2. Germline V CDR1 and CDR2: SGHAT, FQNNGV. This CDR3 has 15 residues. CDR3 amino acids: CPSSRGTRSTDTQYF. CDR3 nucleotides: TGTCCCAGCAGCCGGGGGACTAGAAGCACAGATACGCAGTATTTT.

This chain connects TRBV12-3 or TRBV12-4 to TRBJ1-4; 7 nucleotides align to TRBD1. J lost 5 bases, V lost 8 bases, and 14 bases had no gene match. The CDR3 contains 16 residues. In DNA form, the CDR3 reads TGTGCCAGCGGTCTACAGGGGAAACTCGTGAATGAAAAACTGTTTTTT. Its protein product is CASGLQGKLVNEKLFF.

The CDR3 DNA sequence: TGTGCCAGCAGCTTAGCTTCGCGTGACGGGGAGCTGTTTTTT. Residues: CASSLASRDGELFF. The V gene is TRBV7-8, the J gene TRBJ2-2; D not resolved. The CDR3 sequence is 14 residues long. Trimming removed 0 bases at V and 7 bases at J, with 9 bases between. The germline V gene encodes CDR1 SGHVS and CDR2 FQNEAQ.

As for this clonotype: No conserved phenylalanine or tryptophan ends this CDR3, so it is likely a read error. The rearrangement joins TRBV5-1 to TRBJ2-2; D is perhaps TRBD1 or TRBD2 (6 bases each). The V and J ends lost 0 bases and 14 bases respectively, with 17 bases between them. From germline, CDR1 is SGHRS and CDR2 YFSETQ. There are 14 residues in the CDR3. The CDR3 DNA reads as TGCGCCAGCAGCTTGGCCACGGGGGCCGGCGAACTGTTTTCT. This codes for CASSLATGAGELFS.